This note documents a single T cell receptor (beta chain) sequence. Its recognized antigen is unknown. No base quality values were provided; no much bigger clone lies one nucleotide off. This entry comes from a study of T cell changes during pregnancy in multiple sclerosis (dated by TCRdb to the late 2010s). In the study overall: The study looked at changes in the T cell repertoire across pregnancy in women with multiple sclerosis.

The CDR3 contains 15 residues, cysteine and phenylalanine counted. CDR3 DNA only is kept here, 45 bases in frame from base 1. V sheds 4 bases and J sheds 4 bases, leaving 17 bases between their ends. For CDR1 and CDR2, the germline V gene lists SGHTS and YDEGEE. Library preparation was by the immunoSEQ multiplex PCR assay. TCRdb's version of the immuneACCESS table is confined to in-frame rearrangements and falls short of the full clone set. An unresolved V gene accounts for under half of the shortfall where checked; the remainder is of unknown origin. The sample yields 60,000 to 70,000 clones; more than 85% were counted once. The leading ten clones occupy roughly 1.4% of the sample.

The clonotype was recovered from a female donor with multiple sclerosis, enrolled in a pregnancy study. Source: peripheral blood, taken in the second trimester of pregnancy. The chain uses TRBV5-8 and TRBJ1-1; the best D guess is TRBD1, with 6 bases matching. Here is the DNA: TGTGCCAGCAGCGATGCCCGGGGAGGGGGCACTGAAGCTTTCTTT. It encodes CASSDARGGGTEAFF.